This is a list of T cell receptor beta chains from one sample in a study of T-cell reconstitution after alpha-beta-depleted transplantation in children. TCRdb used MiXCR to reprocess the PCR reads, holding one entry per CDR3 protein. The sample holds 85,000 to 120,000 distinct CDR3 sequences, 4.5% to 7.5% seen once. The sample was PBMCs, mostly from graft donor cells, taken 60 days after TCRalphabeta/CD19-depleted stem cell transplant. All receptors derive from a female patient between 2 and 15 years old who had a stem cell transplant for Fanconi anemia, so the T cells may come from the graft donor. Each CDR3 is given with its conserved first and last residue. Each record gives: clone size, V gene, CDR3 protein. Not all rows give a size; the values are once, few, many and, for expanded clones, a class.

clone_size: few
v_call: TRBV7-9
cdr3_aa: CASSHEALRGTGELFF

clone_size: many
v_call: TRBV5-1
cdr3_aa: CASSLEQGQAFF

clone_size: many
v_call: TRBV7-9
cdr3_aa: CASSPNSGGPPTDTQYF

clone_size: few
v_call: TRBV20-1
cdr3_aa: CSAPTDRGQVGETQYF

clone_size: NA
v_call: TRBV5-6
cdr3_aa: CASSHIQGALTDEQYF

clone_size: many
v_call: TRBV9
cdr3_aa: CASSDLEGGVTQYF

clone_size: many
v_call: TRBV29-1
cdr3_aa: CSVLRWDTQYF

clone_size: many
v_call: TRBV7-3
cdr3_aa: CASSLGTLNTGELFF

clone_size: many
v_call: TRBV29-1
cdr3_aa: CSVIRGRANEQFF

clone_size: few
v_call: TRBV5-1
cdr3_aa: CASSLGYRGSYNSPLHF

clone_size: many
v_call: TRBV20-1
cdr3_aa: CSAEGQAGETQYF

clone_size: many
v_call: TRBV5-1
cdr3_aa: CASSQGGLSYNEQFF

clone_size: NA
v_call: TRBV24-1
cdr3_aa: CATNDRDRHEAFF

clone_size: many
v_call: TRBV5-6
cdr3_aa: CASSLTGGIEQFF

clone_size: NA
v_call: TRBV28
cdr3_aa: CASRDPNGVYEQYF

clone_size: many
v_call: TRBV20-1
cdr3_aa: CSARETSGNYNEQFF

clone_size: many
v_call: TRBV28
cdr3_aa: CASVDHGRGISYEQYF

clone_size: many
v_call: TRBV7-3
cdr3_aa: CASSPGLAAYNEQFF

clone_size: NA
v_call: TRBV4-2
cdr3_aa: CASSQGTREETQYF

clone_size: many
v_call: TRBV20-1
cdr3_aa: CSARDPWGEGRTDTQYF

clone_size: many
v_call: TRBV20-1
cdr3_aa: CSARALGGPPTAPSYEQYF

clone_size: many
v_call: TRBV28
cdr3_aa: CASSPGTGVLLVETQYF

clone_size: many
v_call: TRBV12-3/TRBV12-4
cdr3_aa: CASTQGVWDQPQHF

clone_size: many
v_call: TRBV29-1
cdr3_aa: CSVVDLRGRGTDTQYF

clone_size: NA
v_call: TRBV7-2
cdr3_aa: CASSKRPGYETQYF

clone_size: NA
v_call: TRBV5-6
cdr3_aa: CASRDIDRNYGYTF

clone_size: many
v_call: TRBV28
cdr3_aa: CASSLAGASTGELFF